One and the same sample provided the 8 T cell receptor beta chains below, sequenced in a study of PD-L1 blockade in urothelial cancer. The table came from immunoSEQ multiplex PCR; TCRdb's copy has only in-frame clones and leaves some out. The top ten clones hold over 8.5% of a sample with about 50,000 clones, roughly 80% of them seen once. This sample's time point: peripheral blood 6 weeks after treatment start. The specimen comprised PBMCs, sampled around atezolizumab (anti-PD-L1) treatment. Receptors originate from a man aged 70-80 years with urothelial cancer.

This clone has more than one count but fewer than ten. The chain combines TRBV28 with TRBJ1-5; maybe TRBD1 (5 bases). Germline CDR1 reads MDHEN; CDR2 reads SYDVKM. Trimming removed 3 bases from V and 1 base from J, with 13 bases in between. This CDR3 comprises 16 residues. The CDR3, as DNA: TGTGCCAGCAGTTTTCGGGGGGGTTTGAGCAATCAGCCCCAGCATTTT. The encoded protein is CASSFRGGLSNQPQHF.

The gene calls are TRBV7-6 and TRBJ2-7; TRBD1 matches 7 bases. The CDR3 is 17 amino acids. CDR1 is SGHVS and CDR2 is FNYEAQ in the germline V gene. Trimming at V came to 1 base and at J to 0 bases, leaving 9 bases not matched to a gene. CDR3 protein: CASSLGQGGYSSYEQYF. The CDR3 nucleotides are TGTGCCAGCAGCTTAGGACAGGGCGGGTACAGCTCCTACGAGCAGTACTTC.

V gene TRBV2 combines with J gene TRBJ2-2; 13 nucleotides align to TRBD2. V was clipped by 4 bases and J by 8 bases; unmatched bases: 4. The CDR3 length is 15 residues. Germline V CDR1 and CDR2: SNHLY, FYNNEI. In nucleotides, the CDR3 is TGTGCCAGCAGTGCGGGGACTAGCGGGACTGGGGAGCTGTTTTTT. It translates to CASSAGTSGTGELFF.

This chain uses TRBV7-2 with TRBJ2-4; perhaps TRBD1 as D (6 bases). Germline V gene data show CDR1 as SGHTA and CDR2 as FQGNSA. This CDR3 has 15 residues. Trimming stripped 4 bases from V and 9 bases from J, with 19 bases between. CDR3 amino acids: CASSSINRVIGIQYF. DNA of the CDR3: TGTGCCAGCAGCTCCATTAACAGGGTTATCGGCATTCAGTACTTC.

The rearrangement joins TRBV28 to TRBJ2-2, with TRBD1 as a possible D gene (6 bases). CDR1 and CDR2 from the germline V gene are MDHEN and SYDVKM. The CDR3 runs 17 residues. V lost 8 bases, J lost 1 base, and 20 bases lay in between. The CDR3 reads CASERPTGTENTGELFF. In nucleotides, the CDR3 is TGTGCCAGCGAAAGGCCAACAGGGACGGAGAACACCGGGGAGCTGTTTTTT.

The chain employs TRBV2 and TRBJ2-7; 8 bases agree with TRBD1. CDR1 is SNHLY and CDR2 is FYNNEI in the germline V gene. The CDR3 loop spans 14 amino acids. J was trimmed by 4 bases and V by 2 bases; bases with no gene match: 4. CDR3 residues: CASSERTGPYEQYF. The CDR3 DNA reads TGTGCCAGCAGTGAACGGACAGGGCCATACGAGCAGTACTTC.

The CDR3 protein is CASSSRRTSGRGETQYF. DNA of the CDR3: TGTGCCAGCAGTTCACGGCGGACTAGCGGGAGGGGGGAGACCCAGTACTTC. The V gene is TRBV27, the J gene TRBJ2-5, with 15 bases matching TRBD2. Germline V gene lookup returns CDR1 MNHEY and CDR2 SMNVEV (reference sequence). CDR3 length equals 17 residues. Losses at the gene ends were 4 bases for V and 5 bases for J; bases not matched to a gene: 8.

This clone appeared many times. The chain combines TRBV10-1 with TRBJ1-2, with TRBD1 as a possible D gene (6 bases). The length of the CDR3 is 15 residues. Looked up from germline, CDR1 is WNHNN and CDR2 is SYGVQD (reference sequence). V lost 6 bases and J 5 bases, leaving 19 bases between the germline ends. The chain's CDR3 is CASRDSGGLQYGYTF. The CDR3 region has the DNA TGCGCCAGCAGGGACAGCGGGGGATTACAGTATGGCTACACCTTC.